The 5 T cell receptor beta chains in this list originate from one sample, sequenced in a study of shared clonotypes between healthy human individuals. Libraries were prepared by immunoSEQ multiplex PCR; TCRdb keeps only in-frame clonotypes and omits some of them. This sample has around 1.9 million clones, with around 93% found just once. The naive CD8 subset, CD45RO-negative cells positively selected for CCR7, excluded terminally differentiated effector memory CD45RA+ cells. Sequenced material: naive CD8+ T cells from PBMCs. Receptors originate from a man younger than 30 in good health. Some clones in this sample may be carry-over from other donors' samples.

The genes are TRBV9 and TRBJ2-7; D is ambiguous. The CDR3 is made up of 14 amino acids. CDR1 and CDR2 (germline): SGDLS, YYNGEE. V was cut by 0 bases and J by 2 bases, with 9 bases left in between. The CDR3 here is CASSVGYGTYEQYF. For the CDR3, the DNA is TGTGCCAGCAGCGTAGGGTACGGTACCTACGAGCAGTACTTC.

Concerning this clone: Other DNA sequences in this specimen translate into the identical CDR3. The V call is TRBV27, the J call TRBJ1-5, with TRBD1 matching over 9 bases. Per germline, CDR1 MNHEY and CDR2 SMNVEV (reference sequence). This CDR3 has 14 residues. V trimming: 5 bases; J trimming: 5 bases; junction bases outside the gene matches: 4. The CDR3 here is CASSLDRGYQPQHF. CDR3 coding DNA: TGTGCCAGCAGTCTGGACAGGGGCTATCAGCCCCAGCATTTT.

The chain uses TRBV7-2 and TRBJ2-2; 8 nucleotides agree with TRBD1. CDR3 length equals 18 residues. V lost 3 bases, J lost 2 bases, and 11 bases stayed unmatched. The V gene's germline CDR1 is SGHTA and CDR2 FQGNSA. The CDR3 protein is CASSFPPRDRHNTGELFF. The CDR3 DNA follows: TGTGCCAGCAGCTTCCCCCCCCGGGACAGGCACAACACCGGGGAGCTGTTTTTT.

This chain connects TRBV28 to TRBJ2-7, with D perhaps TRBD2 (7 bases). The CDR3 loop spans 17 amino acids. The germline V gene encodes CDR1 MDHEN and CDR2 SYDVKM. V was clipped by 6 bases and J by 0 bases, with 21 bases between them. For the CDR3, the DNA is TGTGCCAGCAGCGTTACGGGGGGCGGCTATAGCTCCTACGAGCAGTACTTC. The encoded protein is CASSVTGGGYSSYEQYF.

The chain uses TRBV7-9 and TRBJ1-1; D gene ambiguous. The V gene's germline CDR1 is SEHNR and CDR2 FQNEAQ (reference sequence). V was trimmed by 3 bases and J by 1 base, leaving 6 bases between them. This CDR3 region has 13 residues. The CDR3 DNA reads as TGTGCCAGCAGCTTCTTAAAGAACACTGAAGCTTTCTTT. Translated, it gives CASSFLKNTEAFF.